This paragraph covers one T cell receptor beta chain sequence. The V and J ends lost 0 bases and 3 bases respectively, with 9 bases between them. The CDR3 totals 14 residues. Per germline, CDR1 SGHDN and CDR2 FVKESK. Original handling: The authors estimated nucleated cell counts from reference gene primer amplification. The table came from immunoSEQ multiplex PCR; TCRdb's copy has only in-frame clones and leaves some out. That table supplies the V and J calls and clone size; D and trimming were determined from the DNA. This table has 25,000 to 30,000 clones, roughly nine tenths appearing once. These data belong to a study of blood T cell repertoires in COVID-19. Across the study: The origin of the acute and convalescent COVID-19 samples was the United States, Italy and Spain. PBMCs, B-cell-depleted T cells, or T cells were the source of the cDNA or gDNA that made up the material.

The receptor was derived from a man aged 65 to 85 with active COVID-19. The sequenced sample was peripheral blood. The rearrangement uses TRBV14 and TRBJ2-7; no definite D call. DNA for the CDR3: TGTGCCAGCAGCCAAGATCTCAGGTACTACGAGCAGTACTTC. Encoded protein: CASSQDLRYYEQYF.